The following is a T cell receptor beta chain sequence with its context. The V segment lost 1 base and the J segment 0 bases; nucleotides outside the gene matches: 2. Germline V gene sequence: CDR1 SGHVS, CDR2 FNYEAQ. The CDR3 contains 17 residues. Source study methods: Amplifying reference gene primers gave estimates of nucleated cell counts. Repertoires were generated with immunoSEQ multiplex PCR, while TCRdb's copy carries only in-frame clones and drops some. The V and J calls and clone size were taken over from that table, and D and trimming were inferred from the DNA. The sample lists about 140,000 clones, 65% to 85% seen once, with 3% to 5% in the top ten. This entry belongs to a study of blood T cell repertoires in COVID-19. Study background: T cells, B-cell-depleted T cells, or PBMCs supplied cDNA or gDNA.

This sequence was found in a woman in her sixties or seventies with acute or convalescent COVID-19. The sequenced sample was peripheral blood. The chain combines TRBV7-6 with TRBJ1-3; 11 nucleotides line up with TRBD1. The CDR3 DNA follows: TGTGCCAGCAGCTTAGGGACAGGGGGCTTCTCTGGAAACACCATATATTTT. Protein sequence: CASSLGTGGFSGNTIYF. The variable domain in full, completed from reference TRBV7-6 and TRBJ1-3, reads GAGVSQSPRYKVTKRGQDVALRCDPISGHVSLYWYRQALGQGPEFLTYFNYEAQQDKSGLPNDRFSAERPEGSISTLTIQRTEQRDSAMYRCASSLGTGGFSGNTIYFGEGSWLTVV.